This T cell receptor beta chain was sequenced in a study of post-analysis software for immune sequencing data. Study as a whole: Both relapsing-remitting and secondary progressive multiple sclerosis featured among the disease courses, as did progressive-relapsing multiple sclerosis. Study results and limitations: There were five or six TRBV segments more frequent in patients than controls, and TRBV5-6, TRBV5-1 and TRBV20-1 were among them. The authors found that F measure strongly co-clustered same-batch samples. Significantly decreased normalized Chao1 diversity was recorded for multiple sclerosis patients relative to controls.

The authors incorporated unique molecular identifiers into the TCR beta cDNA libraries. It was from approximately 0.91 to 9.4 million T cells that some 460,000 cDNA molecules came. TCRdb reprocessed the PCR reads with MiXCR, giving one entry per CDR3 protein. The sample carries 650,000 to 900,000 distinct CDR3 sequences, about half recorded once. This clonotype was seen more than once but under ten times. Its antigen is as yet unknown. Trimming pared 3 bases from V and 1 base from J, leaving 4 bases between. Per the germline V gene, CDR1 is SQVTM and CDR2 is ANQGSEA. The CDR3 totals 12 residues. This TCR was sampled from a girl under 18 with multiple sclerosis. The specimen was blood. This sequence joins TRBV29-1 and TRBJ2-4; no clear D gene. The DNA of the CDR3 is TGCAGCGTTGAGGGGGCCAAAAACATTCAGTACTTC. Translated, it gives CSVEGAKNIQYF.